This T cell receptor (beta chain) is drawn from a study of control samples from healthy donors and cancer patients (dated by TCRdb to between 2020 and 2021). Counted from cysteine to phenylalanine, this CDR3 has 14 amino acids. CDR3 DNA only is kept here, 42 bases in frame from base 1. From a lookup of the germline V gene, CDR1 and CDR2 are KGHDR and SFDVKD. V and J are truncated by 9 bases and 6 bases respectively, leaving an intervening sequence of 18 bases. Concerning this clone: Its antigen remains undetermined. Base qualities are not recorded, but no much larger clone differs from it by a single base.

Library prep was done by the immunoSEQ multiplex PCR assay. The table was pulled from immuneACCESS by TCRdb, which kept in-frame rearrangements only. Such tables lose some clones; where checked, under half of the loss comes from unresolved V genes, and the rest has no known cause. The sample table lists approximately 13,000 clones, 85% to 95% of them with a count of one. The top ten hold roughly 14% of the sample. The source of this sequence is a man older than 75 with lung cancer. The chain is made from TRBV24-1 and TRBJ2-3; the D assignment is uncertain and may be TRBD1 or TRBD2, with 6 bases supporting each. The sequenced sample was PBMCs. The CDR3 reads CATAADGGRDTQYF. The DNA sequence is given as TGTGCCACCGCCGCGGATGGGGGGCGGGATACGCAGTATTTT.